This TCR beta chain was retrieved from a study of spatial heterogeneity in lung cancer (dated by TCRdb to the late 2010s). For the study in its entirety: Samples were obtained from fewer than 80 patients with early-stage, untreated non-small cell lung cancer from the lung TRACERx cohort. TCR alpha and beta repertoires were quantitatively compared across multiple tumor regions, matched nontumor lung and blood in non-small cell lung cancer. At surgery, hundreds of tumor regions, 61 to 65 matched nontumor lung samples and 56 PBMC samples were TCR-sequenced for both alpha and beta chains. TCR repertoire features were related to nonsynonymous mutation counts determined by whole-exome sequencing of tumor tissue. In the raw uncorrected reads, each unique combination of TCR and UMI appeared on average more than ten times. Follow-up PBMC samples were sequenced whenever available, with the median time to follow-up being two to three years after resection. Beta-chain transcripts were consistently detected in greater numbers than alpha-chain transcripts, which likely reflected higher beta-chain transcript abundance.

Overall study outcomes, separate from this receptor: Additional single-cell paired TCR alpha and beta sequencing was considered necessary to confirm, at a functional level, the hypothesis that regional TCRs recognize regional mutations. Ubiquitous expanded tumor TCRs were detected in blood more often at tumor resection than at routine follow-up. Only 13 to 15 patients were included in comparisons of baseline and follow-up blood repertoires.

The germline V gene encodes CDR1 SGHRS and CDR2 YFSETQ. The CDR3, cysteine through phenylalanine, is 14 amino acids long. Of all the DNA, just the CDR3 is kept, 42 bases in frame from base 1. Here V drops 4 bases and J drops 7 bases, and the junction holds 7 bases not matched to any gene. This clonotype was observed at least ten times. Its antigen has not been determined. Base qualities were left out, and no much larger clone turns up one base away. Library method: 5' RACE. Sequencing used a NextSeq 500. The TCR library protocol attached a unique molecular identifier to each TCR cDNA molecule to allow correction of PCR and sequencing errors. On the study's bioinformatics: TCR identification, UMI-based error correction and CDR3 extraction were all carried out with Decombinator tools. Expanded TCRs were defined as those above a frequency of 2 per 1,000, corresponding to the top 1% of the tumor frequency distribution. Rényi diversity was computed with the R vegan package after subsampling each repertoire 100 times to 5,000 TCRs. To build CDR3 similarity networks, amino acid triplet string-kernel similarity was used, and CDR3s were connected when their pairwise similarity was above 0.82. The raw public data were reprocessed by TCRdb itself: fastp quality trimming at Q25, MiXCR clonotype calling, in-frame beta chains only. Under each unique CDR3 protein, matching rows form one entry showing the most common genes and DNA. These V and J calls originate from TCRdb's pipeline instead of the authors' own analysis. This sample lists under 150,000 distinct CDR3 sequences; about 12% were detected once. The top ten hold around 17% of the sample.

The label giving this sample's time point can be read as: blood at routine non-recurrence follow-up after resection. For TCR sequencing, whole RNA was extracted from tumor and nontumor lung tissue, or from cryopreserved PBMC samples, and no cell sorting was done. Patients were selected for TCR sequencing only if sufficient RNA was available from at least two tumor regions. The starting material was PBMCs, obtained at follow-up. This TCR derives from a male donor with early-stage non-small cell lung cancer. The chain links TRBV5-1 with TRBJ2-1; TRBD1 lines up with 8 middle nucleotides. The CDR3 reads CASSPGQDPNEQFF. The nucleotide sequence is TGCGCCAGCAGCCCGGGACAGGACCCTAATGAGCAGTTCTTC.